A selection of T cell receptor beta chains follows, all from one sample in a study of immune characterization of retroperitoneal liposarcoma. TCRdb reprocessed the PCR reads via MiXCR and lists one record per CDR3 protein. The sample holds more than 15,000 distinct CDR3 sequences, under 45% seen once. Sequencing input: blood. The receptors shown here come from a male donor with retroperitoneal liposarcoma. The conserved cysteine and the conserved F or W are not part of the CDR3 here.

V gene | CDR3 protein
TRBV6-6 | VSSSSHSGANVLT
TRBV6-1 | ASSESIGTRETQY
TRBV6-1 | ASSADAAYNEQF
TRBV6-1 | ASSALQGLRETQF
TRBV6-1 | ASSESTGGGDEQF
TRBV7-2 | ASSLEATSYEQY
TRBV27 | ASSFGGSYEQY
TRBV6-1 | ASSSYTGEQY
TRBV7-8 | ASSLVGGGPQGTQY
TRBV4-2 | ASSQGRGLGT
TRBV6-1 | ASVRDGPSGANVLT
TRBV12-3/TRBV12-4 | ASTAYEQY
TRBV6-1 | ASSKRGTGVSYNEQF
TRBV6-8 | ASSYSIFSGDANTGELF
TRBV27 | ASRYRGSKGTEAF
TRBV6-5 | ASSYLVQGPGEQY
TRBV6-1 | ASSEVGGVYEQF
TRBV6-1 | ASSSGMQTAEQY
TRBV12-3/TRBV12-4 | AITHRSNTDTQY
TRBV11-2 | ASSGVGAKNIQY
TRBV12-5 | ASGQLLDREGKTQY
TRBV6-1 | ASSPWDRVSYEQY
TRBV12-3/TRBV12-4 | ASSRTSGSSYNEQF
TRBV6-6 | ASTPAGGNQPQH
TRBV7-2 | ASSSGMTGRSLAEQY
TRBV6-1 | ASSNTRAEQF
TRBV4-3 | ASSQLTSEYYGYT